The 25 T cell receptor beta chains below come from one sample, sequenced in a study of circulating CD8 cells and anti-PD-1 response in melanoma. Sorting of live CD3+CD8+TCRalphabeta+ cells by PD-1 and/or TIGIT gave four subsets. The QIAseq Immune Repertoire TCR panel built the libraries from roughly 15 ng of total RNA. TCRdb fed the reads into MiXCR, producing one record per CDR3 protein. Of about 1,000 distinct CDR3 sequences in the sample, 5.8% were seen once. The sequences come from CD8+ T cells from PBMCs, collected at baseline or after one month of anti-PD-1 therapy (not recorded which). All receptors derive from a human donor with melanoma.

This clonotype ranks as medium-sized. V gene TRBV7-2 combines with J gene TRBJ2-5; no clear D. The CDR3 contains 14 residues. V gave up 4 bases and J gave up 5 bases, with 14 bases separating them. Looked up from germline, CDR1 is SGHTA and CDR2 is FQGNSA. CDR3 coding DNA: TGTGCCAGCAGCTCAGACCGTAGTGGGGAGACCCAGTACTTC. Translated: CASSSDRSGETQYF.

The CDR3 reads CASSQGGGGNQPQHF. DNA of the CDR3: TGTGCCAGCAGCCAGGGAGGGGGTGGCAATCAGCCCCAGCATTTT. V is TRBV12-3 or TRBV12-4 and J is TRBJ1-5; D possibly corresponds to TRBD1 (6 bases). Trimming pared 6 bases from V and 2 bases from J, leaving 14 bases between. The length of the CDR3 is 15 residues.

With respect to this clonotype: A much larger clone is a single base away; this may be a read error. The chain couples TRBV6-1 to TRBJ2-1; D gene unclear. Germline-derived CDR1 and CDR2 are MNHNS and SASEGT. The CDR3 contains 15 residues. The CDR3 DNA is TGTGCCAGCAGTATTAGGGCGGAAGCCTTCAATGAGCAGTGCTTC. As protein: CASSIRAEAFNEQCF.

This clonotype rates as large (0.1 to 1%). The J gene is TRBJ2-7, the V gene TRBV11-2, with 8 nucleotides matching TRBD1. CDR1 SGHAT and CDR2 FQNNGV come from the germline V gene. The CDR3 spans 14 residues. Trimming removed 7 bases from V and 5 bases from J; junction bases left unmatched: 10. DNA of the CDR3: TGTGCCAGCACCCTCCAGGGGGCAAGAAACGAGCAGTACTTC. It is translated as CASTLQGARNEQYF.

By share, this clonotype counts as medium-sized. The V and J genes are TRBV28 and TRBJ1-5; 8 bases map to TRBD1. The CDR3 is 14 residues long. The germline gives CDR1 MDHEN, CDR2 SYDVKM. The ends lost 3 bases at V and 4 bases at J; junction bases unmatched: 2. CDR3 bases: TGTGCCAGCAGTTTTACAGGGGGGAATCAGCCCCAGCATTTT. This translates into CASSFTGGNQPQHF.

This clonotype is large in the sample. The V call is TRBV2, the J call TRBJ2-1; no reliable D call. The germline CDR1 and CDR2 sequences are SNHLY and FYNNEI. Trimming took 9 bases from V and 0 from J, leaving 15 bases between them. The CDR3 consists of 15 residues. CDR3 in DNA: TGTGCCAGGGGCGGAGTAGAGGACTCCTACAATGAGCAGTTCTTC. It yields the protein CARGGVEDSYNEQFF.

This clonotype counts as medium-sized. This chain links TRBV4-2 with TRBJ2-3; possible D gene TRBD2, 7 bases. Looked up from germline, CDR1 is LGHNA and CDR2 is YNFKEQ. CDR3 length: 14 residues. V gave up 8 bases and J gave up 7 bases, with 19 bases separating them. This CDR3 is CASSHGGARYTQYF. The DNA for the CDR3 is TGTGCCAGCTCGCATGGGGGGGCCAGGTATACGCAGTATTTT.

This clonotype was seen a few times. The rearrangement joins TRBV7-2 to TRBJ2-4, with 7 bases identical to TRBD1. Per germline, CDR1 SGHTA and CDR2 FQGNSA. After removal of 1 base from V and 0 bases from J, the junction contained 6 bases not matched to a gene. This CDR3 spans 17 amino acids. The CDR3 DNA is TGTGCCAGCAGCTTAGAAGGGGACAGCCTAGCCAAAAACATTCAGTACTTC. It is translated as CASSLEGDSLAKNIQYF. Variable domain in full (rest from reference TRBV7-2 and TRBJ2-4): GAGVSQSPSNKVTEKGKDVELRCDPISGHTALYWYRQSLGQGLEFLIYFQGNSAPDKSGLPSDRFSAERTGGSVSTLTIQRTQQEDSAVYLCASSLEGDSLAKNIQYFGAGTRLSVL.

The genes are TRBV19 and TRBJ1-1, with a weak D call TRBD1 (6 bases). V was trimmed by 5 bases and J by 1 base, leaving 17 bases between them. From germline, CDR1 is LNHDA and CDR2 SQIVND (reference sequence). CDR3 length: 16 residues. In DNA, the CDR3 is TGTGCCAGTAGTTTCCCAGGAGGACAGAAGAACACTGAAGCTTTCTTT. Amino acids: CASSFPGGQKNTEAFF.

This clonotype was observed a handful of times. The chain links TRBV19 to TRBJ2-3; D assignment may be TRBD1 or TRBD2 (5 bases each). There are 14 residues in the CDR3. V lost 6 bases and J 4 bases, leaving 14 bases between the germline ends. Germline values: CDR1 LNHDA, CDR2 SQIVND (reference sequence). Here the CDR3 reads CASSPGTSADTQYF. The CDR3 DNA reads TGTGCCAGTAGCCCAGGGACCTCGGCAGATACGCAGTATTTT.

This clonotype rates as medium-sized (0.01 to 0.1%). The chain combines TRBV7-3 with TRBJ2-7, with D uncertain. Germline loops: CDR1 SGHTA, CDR2 FQGTGA. The V end lost 2 bases, the J end lost 2 bases, and 10 bases lay between the germline ends. The CDR3 extends over 14 amino acids. The CDR3 sequence: CASSLFPGPYEQYF. The CDR3 DNA reads TGTGCCAGCAGCTTATTTCCCGGACCCTACGAGCAGTACTTC.

This clonotype is deemed medium-sized. The chain recombines TRBV19 with TRBJ2-5, with TRBD2 identical over 7 bases. Germline V gene data show CDR1 as LNHDA and CDR2 as SQIVND (reference sequence). J gave up 5 bases and V 3 bases, and 3 bases lay outside the gene matches. The CDR3 runs 13 residues. CDR3 sequence reads: CASSMRGGETQYF. The CDR3 DNA reads TGTGCCAGTAGTATGCGGGGAGGGGAGACCCAGTACTTC.

This clonotype is labeled as medium-sized. V gene TRBV2 combines with J gene TRBJ2-7; TRBD1 is a possible D gene (6 bases). V dropped 1 base and J dropped 4 bases, with 14 bases sitting between them. Germline-derived CDR1 and CDR2 are SNHLY and FYNNEI. The CDR3 totals 15 residues. In DNA form, the CDR3 reads TGTGCCAGCAGTGAAGTCGCAGGGGTCCTTTACGAGCAGTACTTC. It is translated as CASSEVAGVLYEQYF.

This clonotype qualifies as medium-sized. This sequence joins TRBV27 and TRBJ2-7; 7 bases line up with TRBD2. The germline V gene encodes CDR1 MNHEY and CDR2 SMNVEV (reference sequence). The trim removed 4 bases at V and 3 bases at J, leaving 6 bases unmatched. The CDR3 totals 14 residues. CDR3 in amino acids: CASSSRLASYEQYF. Here the CDR3 DNA reads TGTGCCAGCAGTTCCCGACTAGCAAGCTACGAGCAGTACTTC.

In its sample, this clonotype is medium-sized. The chain is built from TRBV19 and TRBJ1-1; tentative D call: TRBD1 (5 bases). Trimming pared 5 bases from V and 6 bases from J, leaving 22 bases between. Germline loops: CDR1 LNHDA, CDR2 SQIVND (reference sequence). The CDR3 runs to 16 residues. CDR3 DNA sequence: TGTGCCAGTAGTCTCGCGGCGGTAGGGGCTCGTCCTGAAGCTTTCTTT. Amino acid sequence: CASSLAAVGARPEAFF.

This clonotype is large. The chain recombines TRBV11-2 with TRBJ2-7, with D unresolved. V was shortened by 0 bases and J by 5 bases, with 17 bases between the two germline ends. CDR3 length: 16 residues. Germline values: CDR1 SGHAT, CDR2 FQNNGV. The CDR3, as DNA: TGTGCCAGCAGCTTAGATATCGTCCGGCGCAACAACGAGCAGTACTTC. Its protein is CASSLDIVRRNNEQYF.

By frequency in the sample, this clonotype is large (0.1 to 1%). The CDR3 region is CASSLVPPGRSGTDTQYF. CDR3 DNA: TGTGCCAGCAGTTTAGTACCCCCGGGGAGGAGCGGCACAGATACGCAGTATTTT. This sequence joins TRBV28 and TRBJ2-3; TRBD2 is a possible D gene (6 bases). The CDR3 runs to 18 residues. Germline V gives CDR1 MDHEN, CDR2 SYDVKM. V was pared by 2 bases and J by 1 base, with 19 bases between.

By share of the sample, this clonotype is medium-sized (0.01 to 0.1%). The chain has TRBV6-2 or TRBV6-3 and TRBJ2-7; D gene ambiguous. The germline gives CDR1 MNHEY, CDR2 SVGEGT. The CDR3 has 15 residues. The V end was cut by 0 bases, the J end by 1 base, with 10 bases between. The CDR3 reads CASSYSALSSYEQYF. CDR3 bases: TGTGCCAGCAGTTACTCGGCCCTATCGTCCTACGAGCAGTACTTC.

Judged by abundance, this clonotype is large. This chain uses TRBV29-1 with TRBJ2-3; 9 bases are a match to TRBD2. The V segment lost 6 bases and the J segment 4 bases; nucleotides outside the gene matches: 8. There are 14 residues in the CDR3. Per the germline V gene, CDR1 is SQVTM and CDR2 is ANQGSEA. The CDR3 nucleotides are TGCAGCGTCGTCTTGGCGGGGGGGCCAGATACGCAGTATTTT. Protein product: CSVVLAGGPDTQYF.

By share, this clonotype counts as medium-sized. The chain couples TRBV4-2 to TRBJ2-3; the match to TRBD2 covers 10 bases. The CDR3 contains 15 residues. The V gene end was trimmed by 5 bases and the J gene end by 3 bases; junction bases not matched to a gene: 5. Looked up from germline, CDR1 is LGHNA and CDR2 is YNFKEQ. Written as DNA, the CDR3 is TGTGCCAGCAGCGTAAGCGGGGGGGCAACAGATACGCAGTATTTT. It specifies CASSVSGGATDTQYF.

This clonotype is large (0.1 to 1%) by share. The genes are TRBV7-2 and TRBJ2-7; D is unresolved. This CDR3 has 14 amino acids. Germline lookup yields CDR1 SGHTA and CDR2 FQGNSA. The V and J ends lost 0 bases and 7 bases respectively, with 13 bases between them. As DNA, the CDR3 is TGTGCCAGCAGCTTAGCGCTAGGAGTTGGGGAGCAGTACTTC. This encodes CASSLALGVGEQYF.

This clonotype is deemed medium-sized (0.01 to 0.1%). The chain couples TRBV24-1 to TRBJ1-1, with TRBD1 identical over 7 bases. CDR1 is KGHDR, CDR2 SFDVKD, per germline. CDR3 length: 14 residues. Trimming removed 3 bases from V and 6 bases from J; junction bases left unmatched: 6. DNA for the CDR3: TGTGCCACCAGTGATACAGGGGACGGACCTGAAGCTTTCTTT. This translates into CATSDTGDGPEAFF.

By share, this clonotype counts as large. V gene TRBV19 combines with J gene TRBJ1-3; possibly TRBD1 for D (6 bases). This CDR3 comprises 16 residues. Trimming removed 6 bases at V and 0 bases at J, with 15 bases between. Germline V gene data show CDR1 as LNHDA and CDR2 as SQIVND (reference sequence). CDR3 residues: CASRIWTDGSGNTIYF. The DNA of the CDR3 is TGTGCCAGTAGAATTTGGACAGACGGCTCTGGAAACACCATATATTTT.

This clonotype was seen a handful of times. The chain uses TRBV18 and TRBJ2-4, with TRBD1 matching 11 bases. Trimming at V came to 3 bases and at J to 7 bases, leaving 8 bases not matched to a gene. Per the germline V gene, CDR1 is KGHSH and CDR2 is LQKENI. The CDR3 covers 16 residues. The CDR3 protein is CASSPGYRDRGNIQYF. CDR3 nucleotides: TGTGCCAGCTCACCTGGATACCGGGACAGGGGGAACATTCAGTACTTC.

By share of the sample, this clonotype is large. CDR3 protein: CASSLTVYEQYF. The CDR3 DNA follows: TGTGCCAGCAGTTTAACGGTCTACGAGCAGTACTTC. The chain carries TRBV28 and TRBJ2-7; no firm D call. The CDR3 is 12 amino acids. Germline loops: CDR1 MDHEN, CDR2 SYDVKM. Deletions cut 2 bases from V and 3 bases from J, with 5 bases between.